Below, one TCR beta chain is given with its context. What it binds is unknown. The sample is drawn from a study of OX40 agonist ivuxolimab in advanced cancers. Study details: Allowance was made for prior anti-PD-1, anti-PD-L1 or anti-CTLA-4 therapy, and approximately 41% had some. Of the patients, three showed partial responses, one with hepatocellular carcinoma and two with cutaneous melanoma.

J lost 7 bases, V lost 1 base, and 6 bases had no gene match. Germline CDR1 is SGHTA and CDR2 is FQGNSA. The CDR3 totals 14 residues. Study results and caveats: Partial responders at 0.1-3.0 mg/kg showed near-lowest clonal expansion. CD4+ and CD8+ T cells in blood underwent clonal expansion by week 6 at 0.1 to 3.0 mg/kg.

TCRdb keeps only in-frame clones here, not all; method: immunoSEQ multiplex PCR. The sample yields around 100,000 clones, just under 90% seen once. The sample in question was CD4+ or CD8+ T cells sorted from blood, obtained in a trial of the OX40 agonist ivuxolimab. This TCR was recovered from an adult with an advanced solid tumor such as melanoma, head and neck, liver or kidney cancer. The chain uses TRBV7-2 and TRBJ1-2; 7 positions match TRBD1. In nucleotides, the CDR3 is TGTGCCAGCAGCTTAGAAGGACAGGCGGGTGGCTACACCTTC. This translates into CASSLEGQAGGYTF.